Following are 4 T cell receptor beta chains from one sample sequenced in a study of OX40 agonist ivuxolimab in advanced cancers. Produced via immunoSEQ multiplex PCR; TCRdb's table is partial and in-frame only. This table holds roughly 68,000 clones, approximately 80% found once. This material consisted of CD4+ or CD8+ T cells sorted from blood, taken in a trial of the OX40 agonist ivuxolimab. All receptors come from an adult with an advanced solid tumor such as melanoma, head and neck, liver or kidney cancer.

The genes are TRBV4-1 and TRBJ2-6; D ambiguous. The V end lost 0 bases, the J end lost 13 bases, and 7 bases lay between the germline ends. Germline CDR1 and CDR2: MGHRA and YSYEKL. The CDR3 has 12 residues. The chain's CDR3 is CASSQEQPVLTF. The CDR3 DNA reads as TGCGCCAGCAGCCAAGAACAGCCAGTCCTGACTTTC.

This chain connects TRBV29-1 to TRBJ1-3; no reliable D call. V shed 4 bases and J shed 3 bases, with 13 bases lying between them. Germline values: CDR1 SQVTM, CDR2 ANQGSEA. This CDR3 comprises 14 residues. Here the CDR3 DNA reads TGCAGCGTTGGCAGGCCCGACCTTGGAAACACCATATATTTT. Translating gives CSVGRPDLGNTIYF.

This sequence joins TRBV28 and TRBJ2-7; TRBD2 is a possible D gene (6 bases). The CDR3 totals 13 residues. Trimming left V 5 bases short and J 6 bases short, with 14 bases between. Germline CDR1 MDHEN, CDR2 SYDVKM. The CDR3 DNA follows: TGTGCCAGCAGTCCGAGACTAGTTTCCGAGCAGTACTTC. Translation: CASSPRLVSEQYF.

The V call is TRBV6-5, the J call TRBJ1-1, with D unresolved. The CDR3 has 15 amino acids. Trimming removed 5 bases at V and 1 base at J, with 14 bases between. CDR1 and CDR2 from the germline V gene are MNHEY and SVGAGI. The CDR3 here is CASSRTVSENTEAFF. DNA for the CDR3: TGTGCCAGCAGTAGGACTGTCTCCGAGAACACTGAAGCTTTCTTT.